This T cell receptor (beta chain) was profiled in a study of shared clonotypes between healthy human individuals. Germline V gene sequence: CDR1 SQVTM, CDR2 ANQGSEA. This CDR3 is 13 amino acids long. Trimming removed 3 bases from V and 11 bases from J; junction bases left unmatched: 9. The study drew its donors from healthy HIV-negative adults without recent acute infections or vaccinations. Sequencing used immunoSEQ multiplex PCR; TCRdb keeps in-frame clones, though not all of them. The sample comprises approximately 460,000 clones, roughly 80% of which are singletons, and about 12% rests with the top ten. In its sample, this clone was seen once.

V is TRBV29-1 and J is TRBJ2-5, with TRBD2 identical over 10 bases. The sequence was obtained from a woman aged 40 to 50 in good health. Some clones in this sample may be carry-over from other donors' samples. Sequencing input: PBMCs. The DNA of the CDR3 is TGCAGCGTTGATTCTAGCGGGAGCTGGGTACAGTACTTC. Amino acid sequence: CSVDSSGSWVQYF. The variable domain in full, completed from reference TRBV29-1 and TRBJ2-5, reads SAVISQKPSRDICQRGTSLTIQCQVDSQVTMMFWYRQQPGQSLTLIATANQGSEATYESGFVIDKFPISRPNLTFSTLTVSNMSPEDSSIYLCSVDSSGSWVQYFGPGTRLLVL.